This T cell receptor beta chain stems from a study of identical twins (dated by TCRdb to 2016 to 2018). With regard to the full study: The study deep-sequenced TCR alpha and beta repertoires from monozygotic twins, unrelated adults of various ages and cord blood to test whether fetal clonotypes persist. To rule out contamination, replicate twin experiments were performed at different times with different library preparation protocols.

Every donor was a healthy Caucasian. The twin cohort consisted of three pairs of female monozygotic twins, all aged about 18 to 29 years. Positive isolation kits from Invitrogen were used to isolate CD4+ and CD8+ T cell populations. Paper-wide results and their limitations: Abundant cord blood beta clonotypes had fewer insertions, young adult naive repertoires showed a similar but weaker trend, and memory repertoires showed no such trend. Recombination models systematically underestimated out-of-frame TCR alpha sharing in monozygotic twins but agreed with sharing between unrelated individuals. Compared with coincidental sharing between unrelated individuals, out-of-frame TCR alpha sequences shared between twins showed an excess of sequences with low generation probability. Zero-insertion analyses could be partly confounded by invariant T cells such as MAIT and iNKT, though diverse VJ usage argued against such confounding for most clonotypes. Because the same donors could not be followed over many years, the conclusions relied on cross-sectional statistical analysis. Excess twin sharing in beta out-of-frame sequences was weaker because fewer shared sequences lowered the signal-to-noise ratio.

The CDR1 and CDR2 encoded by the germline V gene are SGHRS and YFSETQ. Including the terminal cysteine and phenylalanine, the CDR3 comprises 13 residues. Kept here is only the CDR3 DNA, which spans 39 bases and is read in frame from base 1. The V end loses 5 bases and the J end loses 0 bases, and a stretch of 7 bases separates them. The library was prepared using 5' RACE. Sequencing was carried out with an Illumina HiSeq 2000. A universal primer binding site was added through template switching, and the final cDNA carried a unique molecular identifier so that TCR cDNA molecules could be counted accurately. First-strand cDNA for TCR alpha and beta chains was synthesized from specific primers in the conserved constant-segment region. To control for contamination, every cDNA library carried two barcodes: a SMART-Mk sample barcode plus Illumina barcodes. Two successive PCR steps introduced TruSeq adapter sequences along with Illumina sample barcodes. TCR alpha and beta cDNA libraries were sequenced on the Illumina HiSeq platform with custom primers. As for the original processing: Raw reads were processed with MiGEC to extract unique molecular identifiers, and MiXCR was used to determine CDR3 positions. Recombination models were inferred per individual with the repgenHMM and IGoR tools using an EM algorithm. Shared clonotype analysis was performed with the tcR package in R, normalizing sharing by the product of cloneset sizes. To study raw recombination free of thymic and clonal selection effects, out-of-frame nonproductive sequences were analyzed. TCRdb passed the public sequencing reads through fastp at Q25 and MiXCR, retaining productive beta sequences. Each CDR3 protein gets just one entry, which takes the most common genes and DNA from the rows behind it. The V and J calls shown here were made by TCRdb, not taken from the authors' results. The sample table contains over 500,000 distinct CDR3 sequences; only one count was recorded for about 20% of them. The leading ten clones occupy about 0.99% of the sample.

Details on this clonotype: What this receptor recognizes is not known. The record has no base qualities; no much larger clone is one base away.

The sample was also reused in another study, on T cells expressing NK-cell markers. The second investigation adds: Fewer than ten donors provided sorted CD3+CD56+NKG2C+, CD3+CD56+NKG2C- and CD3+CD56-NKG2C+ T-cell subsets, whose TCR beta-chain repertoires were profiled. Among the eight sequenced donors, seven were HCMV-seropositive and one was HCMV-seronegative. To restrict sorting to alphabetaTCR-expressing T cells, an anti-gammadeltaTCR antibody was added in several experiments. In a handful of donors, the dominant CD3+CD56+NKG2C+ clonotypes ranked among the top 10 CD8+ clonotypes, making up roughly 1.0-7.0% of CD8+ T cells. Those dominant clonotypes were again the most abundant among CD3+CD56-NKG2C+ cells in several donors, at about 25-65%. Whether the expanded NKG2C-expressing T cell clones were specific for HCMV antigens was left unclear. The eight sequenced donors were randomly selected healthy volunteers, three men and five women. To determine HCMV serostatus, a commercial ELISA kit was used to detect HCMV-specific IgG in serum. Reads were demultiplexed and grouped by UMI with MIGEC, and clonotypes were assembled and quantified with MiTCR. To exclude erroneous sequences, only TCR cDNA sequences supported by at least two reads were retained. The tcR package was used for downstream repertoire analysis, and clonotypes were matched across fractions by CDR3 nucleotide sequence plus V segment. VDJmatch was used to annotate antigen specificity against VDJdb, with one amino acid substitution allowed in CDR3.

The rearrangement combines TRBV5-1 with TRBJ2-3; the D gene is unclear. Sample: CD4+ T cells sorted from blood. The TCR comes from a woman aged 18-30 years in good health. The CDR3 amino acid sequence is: CASRGPSTDTQYF. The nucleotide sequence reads TGCGCCAGCAGGGGCCCTAGCACAGATACGCAGTATTTT. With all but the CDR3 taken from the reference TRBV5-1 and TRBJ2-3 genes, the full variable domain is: KAGVTQTPRYLIKTRGQQVTLSCSPISGHRSVSWYQQTPGQGLQFLFEYFSETQRNKGNFPGRFSGRQFSNSRSEMNVSTLELGDSALYLCASRGPSTDTQYFGPGTRLTVL.